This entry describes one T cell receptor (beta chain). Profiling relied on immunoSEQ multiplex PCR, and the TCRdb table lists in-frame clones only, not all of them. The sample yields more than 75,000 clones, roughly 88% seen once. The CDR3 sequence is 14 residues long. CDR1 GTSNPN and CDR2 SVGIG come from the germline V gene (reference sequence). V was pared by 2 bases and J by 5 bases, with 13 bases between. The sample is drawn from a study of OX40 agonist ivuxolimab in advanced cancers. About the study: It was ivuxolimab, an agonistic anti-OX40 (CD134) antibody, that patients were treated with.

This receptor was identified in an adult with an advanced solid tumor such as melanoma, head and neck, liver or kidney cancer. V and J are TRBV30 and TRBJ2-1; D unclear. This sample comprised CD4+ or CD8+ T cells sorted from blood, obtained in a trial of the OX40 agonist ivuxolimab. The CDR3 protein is CAWSKTPLDNEQFF. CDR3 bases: TGTGCCTGGAGTAAGACGCCTCTGGACAATGAGCAGTTCTTC. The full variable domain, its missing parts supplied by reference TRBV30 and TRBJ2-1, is SQTIHQWPATLVQPVGSPLSLECTVEGTSNPNLYWYRQAAGRGLQLLFYSVGIGQISSEVPQNLSASRPQDRQFILSSKKLLLSDSGFYLCAWSKTPLDNEQFFGPGTRLTVL.